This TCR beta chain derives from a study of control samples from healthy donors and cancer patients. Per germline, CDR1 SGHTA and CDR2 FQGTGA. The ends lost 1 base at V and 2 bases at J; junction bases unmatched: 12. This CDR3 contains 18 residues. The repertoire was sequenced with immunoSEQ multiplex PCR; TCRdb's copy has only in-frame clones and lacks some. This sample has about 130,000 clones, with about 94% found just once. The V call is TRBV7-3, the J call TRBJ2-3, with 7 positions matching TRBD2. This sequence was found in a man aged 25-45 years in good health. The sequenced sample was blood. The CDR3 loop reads CASSLRGAAGVYTDTQYF. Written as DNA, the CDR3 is TGTGCCAGCAGCTTAAGAGGGGCTGCGGGGGTGTACACAGATACGCAGTATTTT.